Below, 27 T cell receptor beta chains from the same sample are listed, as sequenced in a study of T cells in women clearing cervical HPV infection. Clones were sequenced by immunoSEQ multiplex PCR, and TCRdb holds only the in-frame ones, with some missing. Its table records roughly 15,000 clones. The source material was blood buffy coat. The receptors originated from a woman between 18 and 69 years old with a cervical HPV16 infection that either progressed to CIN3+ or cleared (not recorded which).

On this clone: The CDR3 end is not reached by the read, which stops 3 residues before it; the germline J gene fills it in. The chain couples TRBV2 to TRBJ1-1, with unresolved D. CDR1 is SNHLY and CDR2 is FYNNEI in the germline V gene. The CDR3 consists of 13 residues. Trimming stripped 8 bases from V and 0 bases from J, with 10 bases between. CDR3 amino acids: CASVTHLNTEAFF. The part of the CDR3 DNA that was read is TGTGCCAGCGTGACACACTTGAACACTGAA. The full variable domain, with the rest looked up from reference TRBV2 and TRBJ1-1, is EPEVTQTPSHQVTQMGQEVILRCVPISNHLYFYWYRQILGQKVEFLVSFYNNEISEKSEIFDDQFSVERPDGSNFTLKIRSTKLEDSAMYFCASVTHLNTEAFFGQGTRLTVV.

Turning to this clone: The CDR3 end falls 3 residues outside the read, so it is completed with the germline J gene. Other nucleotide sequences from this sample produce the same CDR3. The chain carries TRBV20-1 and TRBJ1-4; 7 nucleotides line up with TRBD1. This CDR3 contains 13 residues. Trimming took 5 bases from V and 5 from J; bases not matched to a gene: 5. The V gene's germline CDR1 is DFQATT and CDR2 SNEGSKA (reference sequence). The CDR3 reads CSASGGQNEKLFF. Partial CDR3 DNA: TGCAGTGCTTCAGGGGGTCAGAATGAAAAA.

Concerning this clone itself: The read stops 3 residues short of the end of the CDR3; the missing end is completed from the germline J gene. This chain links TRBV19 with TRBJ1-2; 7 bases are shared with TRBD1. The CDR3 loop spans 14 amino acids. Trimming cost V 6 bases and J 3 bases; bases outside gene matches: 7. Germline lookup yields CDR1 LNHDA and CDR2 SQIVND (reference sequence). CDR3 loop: CASREQGMDYGYTF. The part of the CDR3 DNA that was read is TGTGCCAGTAGGGAACAGGGGATGGACTATGGC.

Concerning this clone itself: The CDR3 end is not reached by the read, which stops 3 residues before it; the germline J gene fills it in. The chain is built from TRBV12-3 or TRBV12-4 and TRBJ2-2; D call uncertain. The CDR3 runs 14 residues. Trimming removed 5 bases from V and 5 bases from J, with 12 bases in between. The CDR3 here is CASSPRPGTGELFF. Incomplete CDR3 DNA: TGTGCCAGCAGTCCCAGACCCGGGACCGGGGAG.

Partial CDR3 DNA: TGTGCCAGCAGTTCCGGGACAGGGGGACCCGGGGAG. As protein: CASSSGTGGPGE. The entire CDR3 reads CASSSGTGGPGELFF. The chain employs TRBV12-3 or TRBV12-4 and TRBJ2-2, with 11 bases that match TRBD1. Read sequence stops 3 residues before the CDR3 end, and the germline J gene provides the missing end. This CDR3 contains 15 residues. Trimming took 4 bases from V and 6 from J; bases not matched to a gene: 4.

The sequenced CDR3 bases are TGTGCCAGCAGTTCTGAGGGGGAATGGACCAATGAG. Translated: CASSSEGEWTNE. The whole CDR3 region reads CASSSEGEWTNEQFF. The genes are TRBV6-2 or TRBV6-3 and TRBJ2-1; TRBD1 might be the D (6 bases). With the read ending 3 residues before the CDR3 end, the germline J gene is used to fill in that end. The germline gives CDR1 MNHEY, CDR2 SVGEGT. This CDR3 has 15 residues. The germline V and J ends were trimmed by 4 bases and 6 bases, with 16 bases remaining between them.

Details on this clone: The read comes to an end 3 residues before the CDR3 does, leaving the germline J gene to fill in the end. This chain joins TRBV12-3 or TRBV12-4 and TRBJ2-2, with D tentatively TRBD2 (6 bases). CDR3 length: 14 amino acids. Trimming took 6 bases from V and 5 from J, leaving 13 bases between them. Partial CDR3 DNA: TGTGCCAGCAGGCGGTCCCTAGCGACCGGGGAG. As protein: CASRRSLATGE. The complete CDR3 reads CASRRSLATGELFF.

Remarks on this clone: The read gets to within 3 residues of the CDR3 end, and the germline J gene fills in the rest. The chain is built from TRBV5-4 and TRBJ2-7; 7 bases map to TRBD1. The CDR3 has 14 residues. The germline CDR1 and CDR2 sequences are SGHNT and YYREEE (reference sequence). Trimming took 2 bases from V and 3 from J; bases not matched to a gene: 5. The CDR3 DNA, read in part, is TGTGCCAGCAGCTTTGGCCAGGGGGACTACGAG. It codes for CASSFGQGDYE. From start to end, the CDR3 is CASSFGQGDYEQYF.

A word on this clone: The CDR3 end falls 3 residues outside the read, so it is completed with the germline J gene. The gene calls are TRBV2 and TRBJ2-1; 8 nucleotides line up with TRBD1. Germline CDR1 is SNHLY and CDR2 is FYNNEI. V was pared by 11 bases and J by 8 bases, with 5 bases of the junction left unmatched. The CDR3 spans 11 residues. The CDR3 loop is CARGQGDEQFF. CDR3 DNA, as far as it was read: TGTGCCCGAGGACAGGGCGATGAG. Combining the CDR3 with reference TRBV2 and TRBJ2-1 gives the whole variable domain EPEVTQTPSHQVTQMGQEVILRCVPISNHLYFYWYRQILGQKVEFLVSFYNNEISEKSEIFDDQFSVERPDGSNFTLKIRSTKLEDSAMYFCARGQGDEQFFGPGTRLTVL.

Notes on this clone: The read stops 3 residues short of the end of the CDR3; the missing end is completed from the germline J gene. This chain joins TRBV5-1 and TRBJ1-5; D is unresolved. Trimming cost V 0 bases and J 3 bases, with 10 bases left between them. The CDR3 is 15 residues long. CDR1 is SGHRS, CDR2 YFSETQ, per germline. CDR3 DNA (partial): TGCGCCAGCAGCTTGGCTGGACTGTTCAATCAGCCC. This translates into CASSLAGLFNQP. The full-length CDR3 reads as CASSLAGLFNQPQHF.

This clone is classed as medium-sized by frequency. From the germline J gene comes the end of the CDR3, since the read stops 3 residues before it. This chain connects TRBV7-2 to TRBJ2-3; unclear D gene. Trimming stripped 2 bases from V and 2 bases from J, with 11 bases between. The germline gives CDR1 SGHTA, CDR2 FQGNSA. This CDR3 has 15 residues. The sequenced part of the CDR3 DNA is TGTGCCAGCAGCTTAATGGGTAGCCCCACAGATACG. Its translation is CASSLMGSPTDT. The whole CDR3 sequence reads CASSLMGSPTDTQYF.

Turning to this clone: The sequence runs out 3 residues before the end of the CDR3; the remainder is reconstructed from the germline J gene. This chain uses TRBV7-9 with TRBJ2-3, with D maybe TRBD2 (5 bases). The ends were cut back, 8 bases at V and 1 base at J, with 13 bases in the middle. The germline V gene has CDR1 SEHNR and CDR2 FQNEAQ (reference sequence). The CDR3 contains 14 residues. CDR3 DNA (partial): TGTGCCAGCTCTCGGGGTCTCGGCACAGATACG. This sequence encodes CASSRGLGTDT. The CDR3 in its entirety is CASSRGLGTDTQYF.

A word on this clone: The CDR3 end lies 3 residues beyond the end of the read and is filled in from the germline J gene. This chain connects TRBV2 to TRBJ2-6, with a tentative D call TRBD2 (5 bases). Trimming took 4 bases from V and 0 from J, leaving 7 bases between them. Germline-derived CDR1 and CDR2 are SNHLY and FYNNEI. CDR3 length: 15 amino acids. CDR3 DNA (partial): TGTGCCAGCAGTGGGACTCCCTCTGGGGCCAACGTC. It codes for CASSGTPSGANV. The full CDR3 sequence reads CASSGTPSGANVLTF.

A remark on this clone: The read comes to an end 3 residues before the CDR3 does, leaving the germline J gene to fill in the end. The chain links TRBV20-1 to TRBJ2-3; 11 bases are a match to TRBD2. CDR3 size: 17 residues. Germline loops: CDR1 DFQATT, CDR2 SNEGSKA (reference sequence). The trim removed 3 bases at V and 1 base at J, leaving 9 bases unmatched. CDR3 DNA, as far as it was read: TGCAGTGCTAGGGGTCTAGCGGGAGGAGGAGGCACAGATACG. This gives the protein CSARGLAGGGGTDT. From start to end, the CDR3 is CSARGLAGGGGTDTQYF.

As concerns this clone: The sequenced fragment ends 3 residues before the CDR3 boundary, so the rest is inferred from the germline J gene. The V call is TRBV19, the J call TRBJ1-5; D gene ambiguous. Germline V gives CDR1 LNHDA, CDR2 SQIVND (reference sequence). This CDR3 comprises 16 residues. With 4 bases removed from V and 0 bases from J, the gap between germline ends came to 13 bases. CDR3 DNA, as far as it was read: TGTGCCAGTAGTAGCCCAGGAGACTATAGCAATCAGCCC. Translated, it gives CASSSPGDYSNQP. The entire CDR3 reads CASSSPGDYSNQPQHF.

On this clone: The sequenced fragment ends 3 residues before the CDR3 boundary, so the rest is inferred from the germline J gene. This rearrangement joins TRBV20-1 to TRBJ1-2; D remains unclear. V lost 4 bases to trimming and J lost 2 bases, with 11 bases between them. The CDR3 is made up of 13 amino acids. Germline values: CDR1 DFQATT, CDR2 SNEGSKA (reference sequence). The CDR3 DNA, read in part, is TGCAGTGCTATTGTCGTGGGCAACTATGGC. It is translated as CSAIVVGNYG. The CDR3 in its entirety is CSAIVVGNYGYTF.

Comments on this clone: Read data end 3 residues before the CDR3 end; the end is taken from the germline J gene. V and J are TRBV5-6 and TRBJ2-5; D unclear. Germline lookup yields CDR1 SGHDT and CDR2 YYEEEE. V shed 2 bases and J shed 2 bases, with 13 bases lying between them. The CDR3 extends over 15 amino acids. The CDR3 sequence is CASSLFQAEQETQYF. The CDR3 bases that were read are TGTGCCAGCAGCTTATTTCAGGCTGAACAAGAGACC.

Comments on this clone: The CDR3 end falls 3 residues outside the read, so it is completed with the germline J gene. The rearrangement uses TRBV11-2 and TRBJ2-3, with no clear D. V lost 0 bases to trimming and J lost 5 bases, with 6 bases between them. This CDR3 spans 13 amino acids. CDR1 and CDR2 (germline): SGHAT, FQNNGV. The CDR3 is CASSLDRVDTQYF. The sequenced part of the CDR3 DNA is TGTGCCAGCAGCTTAGACCGCGTAGATACG.

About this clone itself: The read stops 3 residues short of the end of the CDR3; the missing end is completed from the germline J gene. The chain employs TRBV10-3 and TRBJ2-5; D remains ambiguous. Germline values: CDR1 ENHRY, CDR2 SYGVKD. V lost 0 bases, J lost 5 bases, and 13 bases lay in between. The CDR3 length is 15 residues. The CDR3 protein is CAISESGTSRETQYF. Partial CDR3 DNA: TGTGCCATCAGTGAGTCCGGAACTTCCAGGGAGACC.

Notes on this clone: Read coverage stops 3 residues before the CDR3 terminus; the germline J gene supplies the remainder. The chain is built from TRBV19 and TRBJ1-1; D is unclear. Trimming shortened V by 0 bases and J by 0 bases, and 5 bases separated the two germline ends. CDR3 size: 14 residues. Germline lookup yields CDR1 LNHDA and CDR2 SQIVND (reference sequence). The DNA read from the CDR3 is TGTGCCAGTAGTATAGATGCGGTGAACACTGAA. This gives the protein CASSIDAVNTE. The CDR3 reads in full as CASSIDAVNTEAFF.

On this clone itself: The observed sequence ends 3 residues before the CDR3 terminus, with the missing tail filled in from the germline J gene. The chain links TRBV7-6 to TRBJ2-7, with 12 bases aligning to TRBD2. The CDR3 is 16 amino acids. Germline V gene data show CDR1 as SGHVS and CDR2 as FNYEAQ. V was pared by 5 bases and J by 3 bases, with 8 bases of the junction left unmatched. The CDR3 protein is CASSLILAGGLYEQYF. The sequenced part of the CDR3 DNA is TGTGCCAGCAGCCTCATACTAGCGGGGGGACTCTACGAG.

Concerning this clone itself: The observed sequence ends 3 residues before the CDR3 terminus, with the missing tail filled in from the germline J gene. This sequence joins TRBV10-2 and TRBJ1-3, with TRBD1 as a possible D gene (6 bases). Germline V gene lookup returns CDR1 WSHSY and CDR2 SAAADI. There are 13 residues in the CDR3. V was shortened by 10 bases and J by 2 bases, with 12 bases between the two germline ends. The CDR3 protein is CATEGQTGNTIYF. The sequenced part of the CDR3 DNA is TGCGCCACGGAAGGACAGACTGGAAACACC.

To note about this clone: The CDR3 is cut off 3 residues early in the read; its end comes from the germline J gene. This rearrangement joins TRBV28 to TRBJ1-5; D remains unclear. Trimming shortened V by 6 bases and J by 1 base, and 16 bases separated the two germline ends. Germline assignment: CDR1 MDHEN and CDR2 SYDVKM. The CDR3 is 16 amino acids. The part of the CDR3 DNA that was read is TGTGCCAGCAGGGATACTCGTCACAGAAGCAATCAGCCC. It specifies CASRDTRHRSNQP. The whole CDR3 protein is CASRDTRHRSNQPQHF.

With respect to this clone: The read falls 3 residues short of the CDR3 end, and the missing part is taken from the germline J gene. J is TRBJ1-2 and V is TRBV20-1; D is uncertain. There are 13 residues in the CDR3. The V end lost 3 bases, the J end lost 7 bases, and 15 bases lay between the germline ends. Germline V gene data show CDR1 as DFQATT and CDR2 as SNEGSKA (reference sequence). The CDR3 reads CSASLTSLGGYTF. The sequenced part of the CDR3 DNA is TGCAGTGCTAGTTTGACTTCTCTGGGTGGC.

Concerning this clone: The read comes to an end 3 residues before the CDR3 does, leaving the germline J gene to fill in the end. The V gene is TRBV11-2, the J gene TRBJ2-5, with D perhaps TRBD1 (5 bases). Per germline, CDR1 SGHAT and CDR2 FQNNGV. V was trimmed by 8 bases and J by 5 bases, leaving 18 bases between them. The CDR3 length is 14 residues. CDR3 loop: CASQTGRVGETQYF. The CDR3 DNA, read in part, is TGTGCCAGCCAGACTGGCAGGGTAGGGGAGACC.

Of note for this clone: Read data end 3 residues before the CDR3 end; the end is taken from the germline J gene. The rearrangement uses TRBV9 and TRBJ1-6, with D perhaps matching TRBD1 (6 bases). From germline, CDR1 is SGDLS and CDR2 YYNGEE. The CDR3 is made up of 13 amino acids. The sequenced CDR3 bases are TGTGCCAGCAGCGCGGACAGCTGGACCCCC. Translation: CASSADSWTP. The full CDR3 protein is CASSADSWTPLHF. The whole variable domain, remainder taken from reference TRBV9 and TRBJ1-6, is DSGVTQTPKHLITATGQRVTLRCSPRSGDLSVYWYQQSLDQGLQFLIQYYNGEERAKGNILERFSAQQFPDLHSELNLSSLELGDSALYFCASSADSWTPLHFGNGTRLTVT.

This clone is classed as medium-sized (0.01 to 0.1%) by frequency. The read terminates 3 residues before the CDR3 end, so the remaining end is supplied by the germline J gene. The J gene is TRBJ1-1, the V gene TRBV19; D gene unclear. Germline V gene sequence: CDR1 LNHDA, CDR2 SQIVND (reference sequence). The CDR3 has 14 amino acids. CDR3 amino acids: CASTADRKGSEAFF. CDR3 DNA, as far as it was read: TGTGCCAGTACTGCCGACCGAAAAGGGTCCGAA.